This T cell receptor (beta chain) originates from a study of T cell changes during pregnancy in multiple sclerosis. The method was immunoSEQ multiplex PCR; TCRdb's version includes in-frame clones alone and lacks a portion of them. The table has around 130,000 clones, roughly 92% seen once. CDR1 SQVTM and CDR2 ANQGSEA come from the germline V gene. The CDR3 is made up of 13 amino acids. V lost 6 bases and J lost 5, with 14 bases in between. The sequence was obtained from a female donor with multiple sclerosis, enrolled in a pregnancy study. The material sequenced was peripheral blood, taken before pregnancy. V usage is TRBV29-1 and J usage is TRBJ1-3; no reliable D call. The CDR3 coding sequence is TGCAGCGTCAGCTACGAGGGCCGAAACACCATATATTTT. Encoded protein: CSVSYEGRNTIYF.